This record covers a single T cell receptor (beta chain). Its antigen is as yet unknown. These data are taken from a study of cytomegalovirus exposure and HLA in healthy donors. Study conclusions and caveats: According to the study, roughly 160 TCR beta chains were cytomegalovirus-associated. It was reported that TCR beta sequences correctly inferred the HLA-A and HLA-B alleles for most subjects.

V lost 10 bases to trimming and J lost 0 bases, with 4 bases between them. There are 12 residues in the CDR3. Per germline, CDR1 MNHEY and CDR2 SMNVEV (reference sequence). PCR employed 60 Vbeta and 13 Jbeta primers. Libraries were prepared by immunoSEQ multiplex PCR; TCRdb keeps only in-frame clonotypes and omits some of them. Here the sample spans over 150,000 clones, about 82% being singletons. The chain joins TRBV27 to TRBJ2-6; D is unresolved. The material sequenced was PBMCs. This TCR was recovered from a woman aged 25 to 39 in good health and CMV-seropositive. This CDR3 is CATISGANVLTF. CDR3 coding DNA: TGTGCCACCATCTCTGGGGCCAACGTCCTGACTTTC.